This paragraph covers one T cell receptor beta chain sequence. As yet, its antigen is unknown. The sample comes from a study of T cell responses to AZD1222 COVID-19 vaccine. The CDR3 is 13 amino acids. V lost 2 bases and J lost 10, with 12 bases in between. Per germline, CDR1 KGHSH and CDR2 LQKENI. Profiled with immunoSEQ multiplex PCR; TCRdb holds only in-frame clones, not every one. The sample comprises 95,000 to 150,000 clones, 80% to 90% of which are singletons, and approximately 3.4% rests with the top ten. Study-wide findings and caveats: Spike-specific TCR breadth and depth both grew after two AZD1222 doses. Across spike, vaccine-associated CD4 TCRs were found, dominant at 160-218 and 743-854. At baseline, seropositivity was found in only a handful of AZD1222 recipients.

The receptor was isolated from an adult in good health. This sequence joins TRBV18 and TRBJ2-1; no clear D gene. Material: peripheral blood, obtained on day 0 of AZD1222 vaccination. The CDR3 DNA reads TGTGCCAGCTCACCAAAGGGAAAAGGGGAGCAGTTCTTC. Amino acids: CASSPKGKGEQFF.